This T cell receptor (beta chain) was documented in a study of cytomegalovirus exposure and HLA in healthy donors. Study results and limitations: TCR beta chains numbering under 200 were designated cytomegalovirus-associated. In vitro checks showed that a few CMV-associated chains really do target CMV antigens.

Trimming removed 5 bases from V and 4 bases from J, with 11 bases in between. Germline assignment: CDR1 GTSNPN and CDR2 SVGIG (reference sequence). The CDR3 contains 12 residues. Separate from the approximately 700-subject first cohort was the roughly 120-subject validation cohort, to which the donors belonged. Concerning this clone itself: Its matching antigen is unknown.

Here immunoSEQ multiplex PCR was the method, and the copy in TCRdb shows in-frame clones only, minus some. The sample holds about 180,000 clones, about 85% seen once. The chain employs TRBV30 and TRBJ1-1, with a tentative D call TRBD1 (5 bases). The sequence was obtained from a young man in good health and CMV-seropositive. Material: PBMCs. CDR3 loop: CAWGQGVTEAFF. In DNA, the CDR3 is TGTGCCTGGGGGCAGGGCGTCACTGAAGCTTTCTTT.